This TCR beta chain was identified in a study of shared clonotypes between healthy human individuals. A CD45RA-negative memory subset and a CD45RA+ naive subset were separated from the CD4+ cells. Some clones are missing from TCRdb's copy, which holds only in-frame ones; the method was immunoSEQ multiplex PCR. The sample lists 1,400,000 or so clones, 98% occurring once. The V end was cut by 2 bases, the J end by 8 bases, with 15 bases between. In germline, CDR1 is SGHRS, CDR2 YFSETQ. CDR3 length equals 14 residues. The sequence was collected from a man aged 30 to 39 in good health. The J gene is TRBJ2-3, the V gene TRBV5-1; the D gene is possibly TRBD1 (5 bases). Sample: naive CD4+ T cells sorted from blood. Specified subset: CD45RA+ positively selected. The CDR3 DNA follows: TGCGCCAGCAGCTTCGACAGCCCTGTGGGTACGCAGTATTTT. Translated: CASSFDSPVGTQYF.